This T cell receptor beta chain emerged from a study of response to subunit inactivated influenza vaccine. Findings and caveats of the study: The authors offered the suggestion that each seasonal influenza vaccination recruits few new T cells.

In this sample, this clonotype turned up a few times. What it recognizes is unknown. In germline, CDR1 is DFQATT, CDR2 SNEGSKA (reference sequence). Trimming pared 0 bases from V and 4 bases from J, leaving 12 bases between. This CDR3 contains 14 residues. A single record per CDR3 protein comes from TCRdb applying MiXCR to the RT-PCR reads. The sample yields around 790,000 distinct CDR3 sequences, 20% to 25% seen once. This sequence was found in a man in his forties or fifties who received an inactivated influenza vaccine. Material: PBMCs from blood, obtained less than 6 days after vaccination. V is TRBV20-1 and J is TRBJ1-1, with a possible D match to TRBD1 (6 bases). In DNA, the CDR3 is TGCAGTGCTAGAGAGCTGGGGGCGAGCACTGAAGCTTTCTTT. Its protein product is CSARELGASTEAFF.